This TCR beta chain is drawn from a study of response to subunit inactivated influenza vaccine (dated by TCRdb to the late 2010s). Study-level background: Deep quantitative profiling of the T cell receptor repertoire was used in the study to follow responses to a trivalent subunit inactivated influenza vaccine. The research as a whole found: The authors proposed that each seasonal influenza vaccination may bring in only a limited number of new T cells.

Receptors were amplified or captured by RT-PCR. For sequencing, an Illumina HiSeq 2500 was employed. The public reads were reprocessed in TCRdb via fastp at Q25 and MiXCR, keeping in-frame beta chains. Under each unique CDR3 protein, matching rows form one entry showing the most common genes and DNA. The sample data list 450,000 to 600,000 distinct CDR3 sequences, and about 17% of these were observed just once. The ten largest clones represent 2.5% to 3.5% of the sample. The junction shows trimming of 0 bases on V and 4 bases on J, and the gene matches do not reach 6 bases of it. Looking up the germline V gene (reference sequence) yields CDR1 MNHEY and CDR2 SMNVEV. The CDR3 starts with the cysteine, ends with the phenylalanine, and has 16 residues. Only the CDR3 part of the read is kept: 48 bases, read in frame from the first base. A word on this clonotype: The antigen this receptor binds is unknown. No base quality values were provided; no much bigger clone lies one nucleotide off.

The sequence joins TRBV27 to TRBJ1-3, and 7 junction bases match TRBD1. The material sequenced was CD4+ T cells sorted from PBMCs, taken about 23 months after vaccination. This sequence was found in a man aged 50-75 years who received an inactivated influenza vaccine. Donor details come from another sample of the same person, matched by shared clones. DNA sequence: TGTGCCAGCAGTTTATCCAGCAGGGGGGGCGGAAACACCATATATTTT. Translated, it gives CASSLSSRGGGNTIYF.